These 25 T cell receptor beta chains were all obtained from the same sample, sequenced in a study of OX40 agonist ivuxolimab in advanced cancers. Using immunoSEQ multiplex PCR, the repertoire was profiled, and TCRdb retains in-frame clones only, with some absent. The data contain about 61,000 clones, 75% to 90% of them singletons. The sequencing here drew on CD4+ or CD8+ T cells sorted from blood, taken in a trial of the OX40 agonist ivuxolimab. The receptors shown here come from an adult with an advanced solid tumor such as melanoma, head and neck, liver or kidney cancer.

This chain links TRBV10-3 with TRBJ1-5; D possibly corresponds to TRBD1 (6 bases). The CDR3 is 15 amino acids. Germline assignment: CDR1 ENHRY and CDR2 SYGVKD. The germline V and J ends were trimmed by 2 bases and 7 bases, with 15 bases remaining between them. The CDR3 sequence is CAISEAVGGGQPQHF. As DNA, the CDR3 is TGTGCCATCAGTGAGGCCGTAGGGGGAGGGCAGCCCCAGCATTTT.

The chain joins TRBV7-2 to TRBJ2-5; TRBD2 aligns across 9 bases. Germline CDR1 and CDR2: SGHTA and FQGNSA. This CDR3 has 17 amino acids. After removal of 2 bases from V and 1 base from J, the junction contained 8 bases not matched to a gene. The CDR3 nucleotides are TGTGCCAGCAGCTTAACTCTAGCGGGATATAGCCAAGAGACCCAGTACTTC. It codes for CASSLTLAGYSQETQYF.

This clone was counted a single time. This sample also contains other DNA sequences that code for the same CDR3. The V and J genes are TRBV5-1 and TRBJ2-1; D is perhaps TRBD2 (7 bases). Germline V CDR1 and CDR2: SGHRS, YFSETQ. The CDR3 extends over 17 amino acids. The V and J ends lost 3 bases and 6 bases respectively, with 22 bases between them. CDR3 in DNA: TGCGCCAGCAGCTCGCGACTTGGACTAGGGGGAACCAATGAGCAGTTCTTC. Its translation is CASSSRLGLGGTNEQFF. Using reference TRBV5-1 and TRBJ2-1 for the parts outside the CDR3, the full variable domain is KAGVTQTPRYLIKTRGQQVTLSCSPISGHRSVSWYQQTPGQGLQFLFEYFSETQRNKGNFPGRFSGRQFSNSRSEMNVSTLELGDSALYLCASSSRLGLGGTNEQFFGPGTRLTVL.

This chain connects TRBV10-3 to TRBJ2-7, with D perhaps matching TRBD1 (5 bases). Trimming took 4 bases from V and 3 from J, leaving 13 bases between them. Germline V lookup: CDR1 ENHRY, CDR2 SYGVKD. The CDR3 is 14 amino acids. The CDR3 region is CAISVSRQNYEQYF. DNA of the CDR3: TGTGCCATCAGTGTTTCAAGACAGAACTACGAGCAGTACTTC.

The V and J genes are TRBV5-1 and TRBJ2-1; 7 bases are shared with TRBD2. Germline CDR1 reads SGHRS; CDR2 reads YFSETQ. Losses at the gene ends were 3 bases for V and 10 bases for J; bases not matched to a gene: 4. The CDR3 runs 12 residues. The CDR3 here is CASSWEGSEQFF. The CDR3 bases are TGCGCCAGCAGCTGGGAGGGGTCCGAGCAGTTCTTC.

The CDR3 sequence is CASPPPGQGFNEQFF. CDR3 nucleotides: TGTGCCAGCCCTCCTCCGGGACAGGGATTCAATGAGCAGTTCTTC. The rearrangement joins TRBV28 to TRBJ2-1; 9 nucleotides align to TRBD1. The V segment lost 8 bases and the J segment 6 bases; nucleotides outside the gene matches: 11. The length of the CDR3 is 15 residues. Germline values: CDR1 MDHEN, CDR2 SYDVKM.

The chain links TRBV11-2 to TRBJ2-7; D may correspond to TRBD1 or TRBD2 (6 bases each). CDR3 size: 15 residues. The germline V gene has CDR1 SGHAT and CDR2 FQNNGV. V was clipped by 4 bases and J by 7 bases, with 20 bases between them. The CDR3 region has the DNA TGTGCCAGCAGCTCTCGGGACACTGGCGGGGTGGAGCAGTACTTC. Its translation: CASSSRDTGGVEQYF.

This clone was seen a handful of times. The chain links TRBV11-2 to TRBJ2-2; D call uncertain. V lost 1 base to trimming and J lost 2 bases, with 11 bases between them. The CDR3 covers 16 residues. CDR1 SGHAT and CDR2 FQNNGV come from the germline V gene. Written as DNA, the CDR3 is TGTGCCAGCAGCTTAGGCGCCCATAGTAACACCGGGGAGCTGTTTTTT. Protein sequence: CASSLGAHSNTGELFF.

The chain is built from TRBV19 and TRBJ2-3; D remains ambiguous. The CDR3 is 15 residues long. The germline V gene has CDR1 LNHDA and CDR2 SQIVND (reference sequence). Trimming stripped 7 bases from V and 3 bases from J, with 17 bases between. In DNA form, the CDR3 reads TGTGCCAGTACTGATCGACCAATCGGAACAGATACGCAGTATTTT. Translation: CASTDRPIGTDTQYF.

This chain links TRBV2 with TRBJ1-1; D is possibly TRBD1 (5 bases). The CDR3 has 14 amino acids. Germline-derived CDR1 and CDR2 are SNHLY and FYNNEI. The V end lost 6 bases, the J end lost 5 bases, and 16 bases lay between the germline ends. The CDR3 coding sequence is TGTGCCAGCAGGCTGAGGGGAGGTAGGACTGAAGCTTTCTTT. Its protein product is CASRLRGGRTEAFF.

V is TRBV28 and J is TRBJ1-2, with 7 nucleotides matching TRBD1. CDR1 MDHEN and CDR2 SYDVKM come from the germline V gene. V was clipped by 5 bases and J by 8 bases; unmatched bases: 5. The CDR3 spans 12 residues. CDR3 DNA: TGTGCCAGCAGTATAACAGGGGACGGCTACACCTTC. Its protein product is CASSITGDGYTF.

The V and J genes are TRBV30 and TRBJ2-5, with 15 nucleotides matching TRBD2. The germline CDR1 and CDR2 sequences are GTSNPN and SVGIG (reference sequence). Trimming removed 2 bases from V and 5 bases from J; junction bases left unmatched: 6. The CDR3 runs 16 residues. This CDR3 reads CAWSPGLAGGGETQYF. The CDR3 region has the DNA TGTGCCTGGAGTCCGGGACTAGCGGGGGGCGGGGAGACCCAGTACTTC.

J is TRBJ2-6 and V is TRBV5-6; TRBD2 might be the D (5 bases). Per the germline V gene, CDR1 is SGHDT and CDR2 is YYEEEE. The V end was cut by 2 bases, the J end by 0 bases, with 6 bases between. This CDR3 spans 15 amino acids. CDR3 amino acids: CASSFRGSGANVLTF. The CDR3 DNA is TGTGCCAGCAGCTTTCGGGGCTCTGGGGCCAACGTCCTGACTTTC.

This clone has just one count. Here the CDR3 reads CAISSPTGTGANVLTF. The DNA for the CDR3 is TGTGCCATCAGCTCCCCAACAGGGACTGGGGCCAACGTCCTGACTTTC. The V call is TRBV10-3, the J call TRBJ2-6; possible D gene TRBD1, 6 bases. Germline V lookup: CDR1 ENHRY, CDR2 SYGVKD. The CDR3 loop spans 16 amino acids. Between the trimmed V and J ends, which lost 6 bases and 2 bases, there was a span of 14 bases.

V usage is TRBV18 and J usage is TRBJ2-5, with D possibly being TRBD1 (6 bases). V was trimmed by 0 bases and J by 2 bases, leaving 13 bases between them. This CDR3 has 16 amino acids. Germline assignment: CDR1 KGHSH and CDR2 LQKENI. Here the CDR3 DNA reads TGTGCCAGCTCACCACCTAAGCAGGGGCGACAAGAGACCCAGTACTTC. The encoded protein is CASSPPKQGRQETQYF.

The chain joins TRBV18 to TRBJ2-5, with TRBD2 matching 9 bases. CDR3 size: 15 residues. J gave up 3 bases and V 5 bases, and 7 bases lay outside the gene matches. The germline gives CDR1 KGHSH, CDR2 LQKENI. CDR3 DNA sequence: TGTGCCAGCTCAAATAGCGGGGGTACTAAAGAGACCCAGTACTTC. This gives the protein CASSNSGGTKETQYF.

The chain couples TRBV19 to TRBJ1-4, with 9 bases lining up with TRBD1. J was trimmed by 8 bases and V by 6 bases; bases with no gene match: 10. Germline V gene sequence: CDR1 LNHDA, CDR2 SQIVND (reference sequence). The CDR3 is 15 amino acids. The CDR3 region is CASRRTGGVEEKLFF. For the CDR3, the DNA is TGTGCCAGTAGGAGAACAGGGGGCGTTGAGGAAAAACTGTTTTTT.

The chain recombines TRBV7-2 with TRBJ1-5; D gene ambiguous. There are 16 residues in the CDR3. The germline V gene has CDR1 SGHTA and CDR2 FQGNSA. Trimming removed 5 bases at V and 3 bases at J, with 17 bases between. CDR3 loop: CASSKAGSEFNQPQHF. Here the CDR3 DNA reads TGTGCCAGCAGCAAAGCGGGGTCAGAATTCAATCAGCCCCAGCATTTT.

The chain links TRBV15 to TRBJ1-1; D unclear. Germline lookup yields CDR1 LNHNV and CDR2 YYDKDF (reference sequence). The CDR3 runs 14 residues. Trimming cost V 5 bases and J 5 bases, with 15 bases left between them. The CDR3 DNA sequence: TGTGCCACCAGCTCACGACGGTTGGAGACTGAAGCTTTCTTT. Translation gives CATSSRRLETEAFF.

The V and J genes are TRBV7-9 and TRBJ2-1, with 9 nucleotides matching TRBD2. This CDR3 contains 15 residues. V trimming: 3 bases; J trimming: 1 base; junction bases outside the gene matches: 1. From germline, CDR1 is SEHNR and CDR2 FQNEAQ (reference sequence). The CDR3 DNA reads TGTGCCAGCAGCTTGCTAGCGGGGTCCTACAATGAGCAGTTCTTC. This gives the protein CASSLLAGSYNEQFF.

This chain links TRBV19 with TRBJ1-2, with D unresolved. V lost 5 bases, J lost 4 bases, and 20 bases lay in between. Germline V gene data show CDR1 as LNHDA and CDR2 as SQIVND (reference sequence). The CDR3 consists of 16 residues. CDR3: CASSSGSAHLGYGYTF. The CDR3 nucleotides read TGTGCCAGTAGTTCAGGTTCGGCCCATTTAGGCTATGGCTACACCTTC.

This chain connects TRBV9 to TRBJ2-7; weak D call: TRBD1 (6 bases). CDR3 size: 14 residues. Germline CDR1 and CDR2: SGDLS and YYNGEE. V lost 1 base to trimming and J lost 7 bases, with 15 bases between them. CDR3 bases: TGTGCCAGCAGCGTAATGGACAGCCCCTTGGAGCAGTACTTC. Its protein is CASSVMDSPLEQYF.

The V and J genes are TRBV9 and TRBJ2-5; possible D gene TRBD2, 5 bases. The CDR3 consists of 14 residues. From germline, CDR1 is SGDLS and CDR2 YYNGEE. V was pared by 6 bases and J by 0 bases, with 12 bases between. The CDR3 DNA reads as TGTGCCAGCACCCCGGGATTGTACCAAGAGACCCAGTACTTC. This encodes CASTPGLYQETQYF.

V and J are TRBV9 and TRBJ2-2; 10 nucleotides match TRBD2. There are 16 residues in the CDR3. V was clipped by 2 bases and J by 3 bases; unmatched bases: 4. Germline values: CDR1 SGDLS, CDR2 YYNGEE. CDR3 amino acids: CASSVSSGGHTGELFF. The DNA of the CDR3 is TGTGCCAGCAGCGTTTCTAGCGGGGGTCACACCGGGGAGCTGTTTTTT.

This chain joins TRBV18 and TRBJ2-1; 11 bases align to TRBD2. Trimming at V came to 2 bases and at J to 5 bases, leaving 2 bases not matched to a gene. The CDR3 covers 15 residues. Germline V CDR1 and CDR2: KGHSH, LQKENI. CDR3 bases: TGTGCCAGCTCACCAATACTAGCGGGAGACAATGAGCAGTTCTTC. This gives the protein CASSPILAGDNEQFF.